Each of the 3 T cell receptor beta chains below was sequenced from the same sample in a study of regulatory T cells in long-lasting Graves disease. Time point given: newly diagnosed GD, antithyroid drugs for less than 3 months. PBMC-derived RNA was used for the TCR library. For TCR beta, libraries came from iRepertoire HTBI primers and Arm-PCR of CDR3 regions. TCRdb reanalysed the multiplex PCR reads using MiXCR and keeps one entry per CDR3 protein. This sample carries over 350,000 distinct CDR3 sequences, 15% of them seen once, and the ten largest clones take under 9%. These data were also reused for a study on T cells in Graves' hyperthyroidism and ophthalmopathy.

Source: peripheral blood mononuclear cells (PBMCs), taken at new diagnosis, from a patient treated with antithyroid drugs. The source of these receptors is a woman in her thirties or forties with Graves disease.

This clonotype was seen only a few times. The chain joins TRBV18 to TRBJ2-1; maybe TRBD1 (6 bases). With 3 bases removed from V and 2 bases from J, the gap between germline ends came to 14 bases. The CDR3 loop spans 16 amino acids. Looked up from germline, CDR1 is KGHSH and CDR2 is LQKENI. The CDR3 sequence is CASSPDSDPTYNEQFF. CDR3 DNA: TGTGCCAGCTCACCGGACAGTGACCCTACCTACAATGAGCAGTTCTTC.

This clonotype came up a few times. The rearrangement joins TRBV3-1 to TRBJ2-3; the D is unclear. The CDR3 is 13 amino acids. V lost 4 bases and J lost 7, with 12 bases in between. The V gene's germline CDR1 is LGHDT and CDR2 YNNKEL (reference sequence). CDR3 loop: CASSRLSGYTQYF. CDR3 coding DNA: TGTGCCAGCAGCCGGCTTAGTGGCTATACGCAGTATTTT.

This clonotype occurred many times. CDR3 sequence (DNA): TGTGCCGCCGAATTGGGACAGGGGCACGAGCAGTACTTC. It yields the protein CAAELGQGHEQYF. The gene calls are TRBV19 and TRBJ2-7, with TRBD1 matching over 10 bases. With V trimmed by 11 bases and J by 5 bases, 9 bases remained unmatched. The length of the CDR3 is 13 residues. The V gene's germline CDR1 is LNHDA and CDR2 SQIVND (reference sequence).